The present T cell receptor beta chain was sequenced within a study of blood T cell repertoires in COVID-19. Generated by immunoSEQ multiplex PCR, the TCRdb table keeps only in-frame clones and is missing some. The table includes some 200,000 clones, 83% detected once. Researchers sorted participants into cohorts using their self-reported clinical history. V lost 1 base and J lost 6, with 13 bases in between. The CDR3 is made up of 15 amino acids. Germline assignment: CDR1 LGHDT and CDR2 YNNKEL (reference sequence). The sequenced material came from PBMCs or T cells enriched from blood (not recorded which). The gene calls are TRBV3-1 (or the pseudogene TRBV3-2) and TRBJ2-1; D is perhaps TRBD1 (5 bases). This sequence originates from a woman aged 50 to 65 who had been exposed to COVID-19. The CDR3 here is CASSQAFRVGNEQFF. CDR3 coding DNA: TGTGCCAGCAGCCAAGCATTCAGGGTCGGCAATGAGCAGTTCTTC.